This T cell receptor (beta chain) was identified during a study of shared clonotypes between healthy human individuals. Here immunoSEQ multiplex PCR was the method, and the copy in TCRdb shows in-frame clones only, minus some. This table has fewer than 1.6 million clones, less than 99% appearing once. A remark on this clone: Its antigen remains unidentified.

Overall study results and limits: Rarefaction exposed incomplete sorted-subset sequencing despite large depth.

The CDR3 sequence is 14 residues long. Germline V gene sequence: CDR1 MGHDK, CDR2 SYGVNS. V was shortened by 7 bases and J by 0 bases, with 12 bases between the two germline ends. The sequenced material came from naive CD4+ T cells sorted from blood. Indicated subset: CD45RA+ positively selected. The chain employs TRBV25-1 and TRBJ2-5; D is unclear. The TCR sequence derives from a man between 25 and 39 years old in good health. The CDR3 region has the DNA TGTGCCAGCACCGGGCGGACGTACCAAGAGACCCAGTACTTC. Protein sequence: CASTGRTYQETQYF. Full variable domain (missing parts from reference TRBV25-1 and TRBJ2-5): EADIYQTPRYLVIGTGKKITLECSQTMGHDKMYWYQQDPGMELHLIHYSYGVNSTEKGDLSSESTVSRIRTEHFPLTLESARPSHTSQYLCASTGRTYQETQYFGPGTRLLVL.